Listed below are T cell receptor beta chains from one sample, sequenced in a study of post-analysis software for immune sequencing data. MiXCR, run by TCRdb on the PCR reads, gives a single entry per CDR3 protein. The sample lists roughly 540,000 distinct CDR3 sequences; 34% were seen once. The source material was blood. These receptors all come from a girl aged 2-17 years with multiple sclerosis. CDR3s include the opening cysteine and the closing phenylalanine or tryptophan. A D gene is named only where the DNA matches it firmly. For some rows the clone size is stated as once, few or many, or as a class when expanded; others skip it.

v_gene	j_gene	d_gene	abundance	CDR3aa	CDR3nt
TRBV20-1	TRBJ2-1	TRBD2	few	CSALLAGGPRDEQFF	TGCAGTGCCCTACTAGCGGGGGGGCCTCGCGATGAGCAGTTCTTC
TRBV5-1	TRBJ2-1	.	.	CASSLEREQFF	TGCGCCAGCAGCTTGGAGCGGGAGCAGTTCTTC
TRBV25-1	TRBJ2-3	.	few	CAAGDLDTDTQYF	TGTGCCGCAGGGGACTTAGACACAGATACGCAGTATTTT
TRBV6-6	TRBJ2-3	.	few	CASSVGGGVTDTQYF	TGTGCCAGCAGCGTGGGGGGGGGCGTCACAGATACGCAGTATTTT
TRBV5-1	TRBJ2-6	.	few	CASSWGRSGANVLTF	TGCGCCAGCAGCTGGGGGCGCTCAGGGGCCAACGTCCTGACTTTC
TRBV3-1	TRBJ2-5	.	many	CASSQLRGPQETQYF	TGTGCCAGCAGCCAGTTGCGGGGGCCGCAAGAGACCCAGTACTTC
TRBV5-1	TRBJ1-1	TRBD1	.	CASSPRWTGDPEAFF	TGCGCCAGCAGCCCACGATGGACAGGGGATCCTGAAGCTTTCTTT
TRBV10-3	TRBJ2-3	TRBD2	.	CAISESKGWSGGPDTQYF	TGTGCCATCAGTGAGTCGAAGGGCTGGAGCGGGGGGCCAGATACGCAGTATTTT
TRBV5-1	TRBJ2-6	.	few	CASSLVRASSGANVLTF	TGCGCCAGCAGCTTGGTTCGGGCCAGCTCTGGGGCCAACGTCCTGACTTTC
TRBV7-2	TRBJ1-1	.	.	CASSLGVRGEAFF	TGTGCCAGCAGCTTAGGAGTTCGGGGCGAAGCTTTCTTT
TRBV9	TRBJ2-1	TRBD2	few	CASSLGTSNEQFF	TGTGCCAGCAGCCTAGGGACTAGCAATGAGCAGTTCTTC
TRBV18	TRBJ1-1	.	few	CASSPPRQANTEAFF	TGTGCCAGCTCACCACCGAGACAAGCGAACACTGAAGCTTTCTTT
TRBV7-9	TRBJ2-5	.	few	CASSLAGTQGQETQYF	TGTGCCAGCAGCTTAGCGGGAACCCAGGGCCAAGAGACCCAGTACTTC
TRBV7-8	TRBJ2-5	.	.	CASSSRGLGTQYF	TGTGCCAGCAGCAGTAGGGGTTTAGGGACCCAGTACTTC
TRBV5-1	TRBJ2-3	.	once	CASSLFGPTSTDTQYF	TGCGCCAGCAGCCTATTCGGACCTACTAGCACAGATACGCAGTATTTT
TRBV3-1	TRBJ2-7	.	.	CASSGGPVGAHEQYF	TGTGCCAGCAGCGGAGGGCCTGTGGGGGCCCACGAGCAGTACTTC
TRBV20-1	TRBJ2-3	.	once	CSRWRSDTQYF	TGCAGTCGCTGGCGCTCCGATACGCAGTATTTT
TRBV10-3	TRBJ2-3	TRBD1	.	CAISGQGQGVTDTQYF	TGTGCCATCAGTGGGCAGGGACAGGGGGTGACAGATACGCAGTATTTT
TRBV6-1	TRBJ2-7	TRBD1	once	CASSEMGQGIYNEQYF	TGTGCCAGCAGTGAAATGGGACAGGGGATCTACAATGAGCAGTACTTC
TRBV7-8	TRBJ1-1	.	.	CASSTGPTGYTEAFF	TGTGCCAGCAGCACTGGGCCGACAGGCTACACTGAAGCTTTCTTT
TRBV7-9	TRBJ1-1	.	few	CASSLGGQSITEAFF	TGTGCCAGCAGCTTAGGAGGACAGAGTATAACTGAAGCTTTCTTT
TRBV29-1	TRBJ1-1	TRBD1	.	CSVAGQGLGRNTEAFF	TGCAGCGTGGCAGGACAGGGTCTAGGACGGAACACTGAAGCTTTCTTT
TRBV28	TRBJ2-6	.	few	CASSVTGANVLTF	TGTGCCAGCAGTGTCACTGGGGCCAACGTCCTGACTTTC
TRBV20-1	TRBJ2-6	.	.	CSARVVEGSDSGANVLTF	TGCAGTGCTAGGGTGGTTGAAGGTTCGGACTCTGGGGCCAACGTCCTGACTTTC
TRBV20-1	TRBJ2-5	TRBD2	.	CSASPAGLGGETQYF	TGCAGTGCTAGTCCAGCGGGACTAGGAGGCGAGACCCAGTACTTC
TRBV25-1	TRBJ2-2	.	many	CASSESGNGLLTGELFF	TGTGCCAGCAGTGAATCGGGTAACGGTCTACTCACCGGGGAGCTGTTTTTT
TRBV12-3/TRBV12-4	TRBJ1-2	.	few	CASSLPLEGLVGYTF	TGTGCCAGCAGTTTACCCCTCGAGGGGCTGGTTGGCTACACCTTC
TRBV29-1	TRBJ1-2	.	.	CSVDLLWGNGYTF	TGCAGCGTTGATTTACTCTGGGGGAATGGCTACACCTTC